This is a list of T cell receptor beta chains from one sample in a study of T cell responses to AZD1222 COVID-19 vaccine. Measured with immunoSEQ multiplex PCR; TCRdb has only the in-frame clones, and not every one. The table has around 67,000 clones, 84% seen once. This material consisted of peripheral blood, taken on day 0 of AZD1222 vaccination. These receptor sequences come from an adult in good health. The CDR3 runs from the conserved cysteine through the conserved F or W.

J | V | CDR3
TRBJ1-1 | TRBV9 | CASSGEGLRTEAFF
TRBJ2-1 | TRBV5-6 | CASSGRGVSSYNEQFF
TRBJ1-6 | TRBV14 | CASSLTGGNSPLHF
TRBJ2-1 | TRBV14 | CASRGLQSSYNEQFF
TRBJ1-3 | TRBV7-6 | CASSPPGQGRFGNTIYF
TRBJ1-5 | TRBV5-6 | CASSFGPLLQPQHF
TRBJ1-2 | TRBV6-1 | CASSEEGGHYGYTF
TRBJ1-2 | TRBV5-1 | CASSLEGQENYGYTF
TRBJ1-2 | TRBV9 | CASSVYRDRAYGYTF
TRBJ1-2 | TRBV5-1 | CASSQLDREHGYTF
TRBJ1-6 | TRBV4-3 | CASSRDAGDPNNSPLHF
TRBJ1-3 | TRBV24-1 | CATSDDNSGNTIYF
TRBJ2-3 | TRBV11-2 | CASSWRWTADTQYF
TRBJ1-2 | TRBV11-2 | CASSSPGLRLNQGYTF
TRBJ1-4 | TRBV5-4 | CASSLGGLNEKLFF
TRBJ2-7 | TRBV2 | CASSRTGGSYEQYF
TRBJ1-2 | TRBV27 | CASTTRDRVLDGYTF
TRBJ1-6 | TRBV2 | CASSVDNSPLHF
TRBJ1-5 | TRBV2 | CASRPGHLSNQPQHF
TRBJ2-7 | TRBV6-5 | CAVAGTYEQYF
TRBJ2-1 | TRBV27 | CASRDRYNEQFF
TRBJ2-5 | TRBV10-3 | CAISFPGGPGQETQYF
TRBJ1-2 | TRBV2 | CASNSPGTGFYGYTF
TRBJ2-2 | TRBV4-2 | CASSQEGDGTGELFF
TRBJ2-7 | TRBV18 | CASSPSGGIGEQYF
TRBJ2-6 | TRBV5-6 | CASSLGLSGANVLTF
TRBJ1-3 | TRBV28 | CASSLKGNTIYF
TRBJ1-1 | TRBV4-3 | CASSHPDGARTEAFF
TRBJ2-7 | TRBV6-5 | CASSLGPFGEQYF
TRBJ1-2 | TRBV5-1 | CASSLAEQTNYGYTF
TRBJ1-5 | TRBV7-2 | CASSLGMDQPQHF
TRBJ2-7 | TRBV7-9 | CASSSPTGPPYEQYF
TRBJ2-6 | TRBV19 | CASSMYSGANVLTF
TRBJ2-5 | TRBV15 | CATSSKTGRGETQYF
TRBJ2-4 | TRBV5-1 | CASSLEPGNIQYF
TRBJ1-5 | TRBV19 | CASSIRGRGQIQPQHF
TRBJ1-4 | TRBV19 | CASSTHGLGEKLFF
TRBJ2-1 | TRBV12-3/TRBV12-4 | CASSLGGPNEQFF
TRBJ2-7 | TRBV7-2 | CASSLGTNYEQYF
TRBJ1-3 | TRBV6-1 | CASSEQIYGNTIYF
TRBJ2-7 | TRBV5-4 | CASSLDTAYEQYF
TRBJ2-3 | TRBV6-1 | CASTPSGTDTQYF
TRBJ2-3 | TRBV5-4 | CASPSGGATDTQYF